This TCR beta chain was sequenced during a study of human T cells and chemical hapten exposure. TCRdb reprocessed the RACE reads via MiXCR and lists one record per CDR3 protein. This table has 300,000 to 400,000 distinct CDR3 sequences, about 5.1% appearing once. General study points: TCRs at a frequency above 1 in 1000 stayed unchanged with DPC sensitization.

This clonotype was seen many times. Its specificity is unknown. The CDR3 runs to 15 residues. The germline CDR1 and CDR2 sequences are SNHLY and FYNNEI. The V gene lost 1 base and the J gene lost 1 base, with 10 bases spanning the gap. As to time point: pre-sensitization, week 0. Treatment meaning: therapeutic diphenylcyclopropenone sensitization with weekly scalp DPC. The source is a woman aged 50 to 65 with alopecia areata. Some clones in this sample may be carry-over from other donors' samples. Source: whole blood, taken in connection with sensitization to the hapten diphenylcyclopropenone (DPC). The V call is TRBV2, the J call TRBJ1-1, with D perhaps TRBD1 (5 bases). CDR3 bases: TGTGCCAGCAGTGAAGATTCGGGGCGGAACACTGAAGCTTTCTTT. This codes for CASSEDSGRNTEAFF.